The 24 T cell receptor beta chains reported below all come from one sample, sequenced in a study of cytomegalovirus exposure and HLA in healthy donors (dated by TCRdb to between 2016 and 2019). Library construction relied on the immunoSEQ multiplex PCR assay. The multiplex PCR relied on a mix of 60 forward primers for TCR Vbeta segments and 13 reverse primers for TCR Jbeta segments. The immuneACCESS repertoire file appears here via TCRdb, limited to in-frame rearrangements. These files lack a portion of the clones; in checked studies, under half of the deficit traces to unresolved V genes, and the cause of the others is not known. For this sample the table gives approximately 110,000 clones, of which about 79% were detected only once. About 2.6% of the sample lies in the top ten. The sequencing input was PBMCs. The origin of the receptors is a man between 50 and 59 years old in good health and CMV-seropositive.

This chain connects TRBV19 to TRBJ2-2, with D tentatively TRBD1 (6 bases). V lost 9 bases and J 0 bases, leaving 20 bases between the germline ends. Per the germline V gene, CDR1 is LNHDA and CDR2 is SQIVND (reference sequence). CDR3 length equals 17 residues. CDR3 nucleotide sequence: TGTGCCAGCGCCCCCCAGTGGGGGCCTTCGAACACCGGGGAGCTGTTTTTT. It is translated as CASAPQWGPSNTGELFF. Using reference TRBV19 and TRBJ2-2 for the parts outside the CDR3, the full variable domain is DGGITQSPKYLFRKEGQNVTLSCEQNLNHDAMYWYRQDPGQGLRLIYYSQIVNDFQKGDIAEGYSVSREKKESFPLTVTSAQKNPTAFYLCASAPQWGPSNTGELFFGEGSRLTVL.

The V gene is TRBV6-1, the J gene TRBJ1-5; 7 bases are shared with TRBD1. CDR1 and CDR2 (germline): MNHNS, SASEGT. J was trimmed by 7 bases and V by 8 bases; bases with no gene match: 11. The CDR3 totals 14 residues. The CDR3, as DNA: TGTGCCAGCGGCGCGACAGGGATCAACCAGCCCCAGCATTTT. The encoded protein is CASGATGINQPQHF.

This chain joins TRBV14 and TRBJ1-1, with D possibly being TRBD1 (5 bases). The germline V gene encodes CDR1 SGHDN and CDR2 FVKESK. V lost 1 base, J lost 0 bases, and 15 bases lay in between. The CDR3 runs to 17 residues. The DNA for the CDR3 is TGTGCCAGCAGCCAAGTAGAACCGGGACTGATGAACACTGAAGCTTTCTTT. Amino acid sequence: CASSQVEPGLMNTEAFF.

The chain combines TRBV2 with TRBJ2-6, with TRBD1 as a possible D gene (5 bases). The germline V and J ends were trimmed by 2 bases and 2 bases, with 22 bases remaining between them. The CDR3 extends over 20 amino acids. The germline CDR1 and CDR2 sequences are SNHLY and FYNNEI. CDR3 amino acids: CASSEPKTAGPSPGANVLTF. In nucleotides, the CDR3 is TGTGCCAGCAGTGAACCGAAGACGGCAGGGCCTTCCCCTGGGGCCAACGTCCTGACTTTC.

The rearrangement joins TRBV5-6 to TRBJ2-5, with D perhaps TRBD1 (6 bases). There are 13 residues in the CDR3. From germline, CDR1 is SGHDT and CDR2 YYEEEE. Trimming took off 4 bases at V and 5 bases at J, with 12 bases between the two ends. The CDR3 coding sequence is TGTGCCAGCAGCGGGGTGGGGGCCGAGACCCAGTACTTC. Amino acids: CASSGVGAETQYF.

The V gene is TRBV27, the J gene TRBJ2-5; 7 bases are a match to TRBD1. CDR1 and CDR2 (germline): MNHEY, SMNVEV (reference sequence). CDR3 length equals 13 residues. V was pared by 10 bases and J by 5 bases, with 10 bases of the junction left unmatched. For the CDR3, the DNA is TGTGCCACCTCTCGGACAGGCGGGGAGACCCAGTACTTC. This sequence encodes CATSRTGGETQYF.

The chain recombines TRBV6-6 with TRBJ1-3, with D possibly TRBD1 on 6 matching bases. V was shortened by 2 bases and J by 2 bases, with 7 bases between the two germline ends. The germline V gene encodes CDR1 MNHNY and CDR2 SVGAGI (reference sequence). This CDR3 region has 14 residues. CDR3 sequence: CASSYRQAGNTIYF. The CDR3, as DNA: TGTGCCAGCAGTTACCGACAGGCTGGAAACACCATATATTTT.

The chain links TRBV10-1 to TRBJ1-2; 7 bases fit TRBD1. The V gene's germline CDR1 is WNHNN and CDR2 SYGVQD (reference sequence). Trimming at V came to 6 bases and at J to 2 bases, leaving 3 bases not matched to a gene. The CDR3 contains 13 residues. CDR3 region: CASSPGQNYGYTF. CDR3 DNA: TGCGCCAGCAGCCCGGGACAGAACTATGGCTACACCTTC.

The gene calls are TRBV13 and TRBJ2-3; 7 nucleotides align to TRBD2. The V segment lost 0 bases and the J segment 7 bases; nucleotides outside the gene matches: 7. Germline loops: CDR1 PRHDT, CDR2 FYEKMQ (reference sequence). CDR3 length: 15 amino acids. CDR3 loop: CASSLGAGRTNTQYF. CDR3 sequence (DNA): TGTGCCAGCAGCTTAGGAGCGGGGCGAACTAATACGCAGTATTTT. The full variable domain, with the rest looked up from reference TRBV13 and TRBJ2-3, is AAGVIQSPRHLIKEKRETATLKCYPIPRHDTVYWYQQGPGQDPQFLISFYEKMQSDKGSIPDRFSAQQFSDYHSELNMSSLELGDSALYFCASSLGAGRTNTQYFGPGTRLTVL.

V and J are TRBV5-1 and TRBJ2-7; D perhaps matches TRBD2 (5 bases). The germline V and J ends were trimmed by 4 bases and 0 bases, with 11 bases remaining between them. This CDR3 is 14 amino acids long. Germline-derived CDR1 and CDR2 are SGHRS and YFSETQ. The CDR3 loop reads CASSDISGSYEQYF. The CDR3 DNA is TGCGCCAGCAGCGACATAAGCGGCTCCTACGAGCAGTACTTC.

As DNA, the CDR3 is TGTGCCTGGAGTACCAGTCCCAGTCAGCCCCAGCATTTT. Amino acid sequence: CAWSTSPSQPQHF. The chain recombines TRBV30 with TRBJ1-5, with D unresolved. From germline, CDR1 is GTSNPN and CDR2 SVGIG (reference sequence). V was trimmed by 2 bases and J by 6 bases, leaving 11 bases between them. This CDR3 is built from 13 residues. Full variable domain (missing parts from reference TRBV30 and TRBJ1-5): SQTIHQWPATLVQPVGSPLSLECTVEGTSNPNLYWYRQAAGRGLQLLFYSVGIGQISSEVPQNLSASRPQDRQFILSSKKLLLSDSGFYLCAWSTSPSQPQHFGDGTRLSIL.

CDR3 coding DNA: TGTGCCAGCACCGTCAGGGGACAAGCCTACGAGCAGTACTTC. Its translation: CASTVRGQAYEQYF. V is TRBV2 and J is TRBJ2-7; possible D gene TRBD1, 6 bases. V lost 7 bases, J lost 2 bases, and 15 bases lay in between. Germline-derived CDR1 and CDR2 are SNHLY and FYNNEI. CDR3 length: 14 amino acids.

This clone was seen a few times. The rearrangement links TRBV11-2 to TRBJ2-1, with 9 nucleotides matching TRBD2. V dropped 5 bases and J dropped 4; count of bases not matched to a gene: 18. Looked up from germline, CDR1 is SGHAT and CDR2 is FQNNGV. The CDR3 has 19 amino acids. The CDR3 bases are TGTGCCAGCAGCCTCAGAACTCGGGCTAGCGGGGTGAGATACAATGAGCAGTTCTTC. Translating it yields CASSLRTRASGVRYNEQFF.

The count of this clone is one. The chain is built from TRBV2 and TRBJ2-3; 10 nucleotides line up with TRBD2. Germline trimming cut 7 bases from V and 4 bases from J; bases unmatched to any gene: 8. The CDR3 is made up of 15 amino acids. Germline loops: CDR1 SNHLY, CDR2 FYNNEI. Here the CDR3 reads CASISSGSLPDTQYF. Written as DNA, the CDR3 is TGTGCCAGCATATCTAGCGGGAGTCTACCAGATACGCAGTATTTT.

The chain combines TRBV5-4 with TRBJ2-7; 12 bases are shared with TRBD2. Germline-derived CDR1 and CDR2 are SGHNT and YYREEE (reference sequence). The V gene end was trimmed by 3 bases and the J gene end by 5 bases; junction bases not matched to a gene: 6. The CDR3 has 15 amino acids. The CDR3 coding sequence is TGTGCCAGCAGCTCGACTAGCGGGAGTCCCCACGAGCAGTACTTC. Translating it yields CASSSTSGSPHEQYF.

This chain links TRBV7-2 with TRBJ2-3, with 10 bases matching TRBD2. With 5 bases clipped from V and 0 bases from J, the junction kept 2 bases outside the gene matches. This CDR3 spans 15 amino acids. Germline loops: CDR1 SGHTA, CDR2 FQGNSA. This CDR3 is CASSDSGRSTDTQYF. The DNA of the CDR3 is TGTGCCAGCAGCGATAGCGGGAGGAGCACAGATACGCAGTATTTT.

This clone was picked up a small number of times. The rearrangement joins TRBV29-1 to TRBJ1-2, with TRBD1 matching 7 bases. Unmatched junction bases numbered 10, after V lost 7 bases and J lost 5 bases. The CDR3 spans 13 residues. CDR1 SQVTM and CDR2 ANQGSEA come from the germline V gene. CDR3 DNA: TGCAGCGCCGTGACAGGGTTGGGGTATGGCTACACCTTC. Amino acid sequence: CSAVTGLGYGYTF.

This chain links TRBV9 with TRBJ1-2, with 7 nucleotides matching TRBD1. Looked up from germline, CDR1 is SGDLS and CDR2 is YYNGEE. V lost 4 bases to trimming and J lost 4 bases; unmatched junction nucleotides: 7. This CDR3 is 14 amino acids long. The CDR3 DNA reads TGTGCCAGCAGCATGAGACAGGGAAGCTATGGCTACACCTTC. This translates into CASSMRQGSYGYTF. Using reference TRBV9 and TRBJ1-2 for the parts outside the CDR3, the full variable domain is DSGVTQTPKHLITATGQRVTLRCSPRSGDLSVYWYQQSLDQGLQFLIQYYNGEERAKGNILERFSAQQFPDLHSELNLSSLELGDSALYFCASSMRQGSYGYTFGSGTRLTVV.

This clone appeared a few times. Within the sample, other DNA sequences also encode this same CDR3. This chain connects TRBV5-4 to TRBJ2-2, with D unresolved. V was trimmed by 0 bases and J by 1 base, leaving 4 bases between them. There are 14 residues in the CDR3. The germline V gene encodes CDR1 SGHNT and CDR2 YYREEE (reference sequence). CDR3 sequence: CASSLDKNTGELFF. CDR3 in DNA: TGTGCCAGCAGCTTGGACAAGAACACCGGGGAGCTGTTTTTT. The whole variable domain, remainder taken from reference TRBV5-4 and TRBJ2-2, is ETGVTQSPTHLIKTRGQQVTLRCSSQSGHNTVSWYQQALGQGPQFIFQYYREEENGRGNFPPRFSGLQFPNYSSELNVNALELDDSALYLCASSLDKNTGELFFGEGSRLTVL.

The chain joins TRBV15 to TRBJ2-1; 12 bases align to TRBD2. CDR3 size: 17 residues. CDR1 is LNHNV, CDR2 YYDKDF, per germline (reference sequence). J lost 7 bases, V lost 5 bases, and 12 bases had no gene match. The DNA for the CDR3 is TGTGCCACCAGCCGAAAGTCACTAGCGGGAGGTGGGAATGAGCAGTTCTTC. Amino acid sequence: CATSRKSLAGGGNEQFF.

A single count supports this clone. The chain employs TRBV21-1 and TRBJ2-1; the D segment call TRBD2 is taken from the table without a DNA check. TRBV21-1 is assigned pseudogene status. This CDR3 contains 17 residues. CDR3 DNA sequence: TGTGCCAGCAGCAAAGCCTCGAGCGGGAGCGTTTACAATGAGCAGTTCTTC. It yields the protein CASSKASSGSVYNEQFF.

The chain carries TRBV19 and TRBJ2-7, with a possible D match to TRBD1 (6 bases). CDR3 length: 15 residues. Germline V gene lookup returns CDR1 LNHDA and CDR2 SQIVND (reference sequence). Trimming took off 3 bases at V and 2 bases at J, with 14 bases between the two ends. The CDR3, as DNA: TGTGCCAGTAGTATTACAGCGCAGGGGCCCTACGAGCAGTACTTC. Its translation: CASSITAQGPYEQYF.

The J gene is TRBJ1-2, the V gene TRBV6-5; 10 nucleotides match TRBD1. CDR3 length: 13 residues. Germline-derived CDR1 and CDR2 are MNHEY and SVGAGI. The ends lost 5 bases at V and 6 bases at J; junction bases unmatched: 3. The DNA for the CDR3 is TGTGCCAGCAGTAGGGGACAGGGGAATGGCTACACCTTC. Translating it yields CASSRGQGNGYTF.

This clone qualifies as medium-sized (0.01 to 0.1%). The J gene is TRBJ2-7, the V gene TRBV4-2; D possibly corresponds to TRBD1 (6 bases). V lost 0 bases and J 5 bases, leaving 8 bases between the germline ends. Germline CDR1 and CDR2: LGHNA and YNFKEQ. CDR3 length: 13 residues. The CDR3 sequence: CASSQEGGDEQYF. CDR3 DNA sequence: TGTGCCAGCAGCCAAGAAGGGGGAGACGAGCAGTACTTC.